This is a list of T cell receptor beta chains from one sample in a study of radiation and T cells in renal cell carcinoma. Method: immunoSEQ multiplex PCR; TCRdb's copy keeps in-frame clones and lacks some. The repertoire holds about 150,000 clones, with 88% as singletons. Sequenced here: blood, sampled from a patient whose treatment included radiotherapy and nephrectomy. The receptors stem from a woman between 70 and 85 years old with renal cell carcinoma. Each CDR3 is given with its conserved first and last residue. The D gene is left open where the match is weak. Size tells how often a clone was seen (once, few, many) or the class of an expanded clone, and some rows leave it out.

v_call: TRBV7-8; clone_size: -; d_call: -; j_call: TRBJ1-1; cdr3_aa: CASSSDRATEAFF; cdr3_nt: TGTGCCAGCAGCTCTGATCGGGCCACTGAAGCTTTCTTT
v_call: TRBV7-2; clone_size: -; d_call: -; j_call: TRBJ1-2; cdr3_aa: CASSPWPALTNYGYTF; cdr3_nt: TGTGCCAGCAGCCCGTGGCCAGCCCTAACTAACTATGGCTACACCTTC
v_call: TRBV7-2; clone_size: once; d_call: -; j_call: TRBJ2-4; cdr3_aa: CASSRDLKNIQYF; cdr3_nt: TGTGCCAGCAGCCGAGACCTAAAAAACATTCAGTACTTC
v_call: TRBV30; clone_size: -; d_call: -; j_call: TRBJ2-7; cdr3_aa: CAWDRTYEQYF; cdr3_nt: TGTGCCTGGGACAGGACCTACGAGCAGTACTTC
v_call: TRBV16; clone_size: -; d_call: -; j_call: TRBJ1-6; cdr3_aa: CASSQSGGGVSPLHF; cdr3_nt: TGTGCCAGCAGCCAATCGGGGGGCGGGGTCTCACCCCTCCACTTT
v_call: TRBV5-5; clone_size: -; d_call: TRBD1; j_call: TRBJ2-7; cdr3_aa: CASSPRPDRGHGEQYF; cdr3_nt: TGTGCCAGCAGCCCCCGCCCGGACAGGGGGCACGGCGAGCAGTACTTC
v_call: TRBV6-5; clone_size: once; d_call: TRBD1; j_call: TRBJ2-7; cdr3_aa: CASSSGQGVGGHEQYF; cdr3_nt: TGTGCCAGCAGTTCCGGACAGGGGGTTGGCGGGCACGAGCAGTACTTC
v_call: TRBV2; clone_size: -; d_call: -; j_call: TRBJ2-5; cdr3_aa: CASSEHWGARETQYF; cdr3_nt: TGTGCCAGCAGTGAACATTGGGGGGCTCGGGAGACCCAGTACTTC
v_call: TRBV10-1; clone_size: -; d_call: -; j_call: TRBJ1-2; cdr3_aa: CASAHTRGYTF; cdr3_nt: TGCGCCAGCGCTCATACACGGGGCTACACCTTC
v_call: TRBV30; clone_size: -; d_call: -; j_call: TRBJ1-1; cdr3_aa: CAWSVTQNTEAFF; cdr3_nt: TGTGCCTGGAGTGTAACTCAGAACACTGAAGCTTTCTTT
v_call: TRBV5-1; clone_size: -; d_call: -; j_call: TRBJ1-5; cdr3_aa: CASSKDEGGQPQHF; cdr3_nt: TGCGCCAGCAGCAAGGATGAGGGGGGTCAGCCCCAGCATTTT
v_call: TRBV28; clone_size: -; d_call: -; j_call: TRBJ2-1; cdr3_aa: CASRGYDFREFF; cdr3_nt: TGTGCCAGCAGGGGGTATGATTTTCGGGAGTTCTTC
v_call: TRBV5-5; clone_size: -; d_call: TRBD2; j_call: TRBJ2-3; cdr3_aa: CASSLVLAGGPSTDTQYF; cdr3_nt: TGTGCCAGCAGCTTGGTACTAGCGGGGGGTCCTAGCACAGATACGCAGTATTTT
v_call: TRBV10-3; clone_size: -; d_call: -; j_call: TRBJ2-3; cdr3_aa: CAIQGSDTDTQYF; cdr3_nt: TGTGCCATCCAGGGTAGCGACACAGATACGCAGTATTTT
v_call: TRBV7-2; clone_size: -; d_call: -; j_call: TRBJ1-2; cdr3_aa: CASSNSDRLYGYTF; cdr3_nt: TGTGCCAGCAGCAACTCGGACAGACTTTATGGCTACACCTTC
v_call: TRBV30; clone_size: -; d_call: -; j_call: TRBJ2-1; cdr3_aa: CAWSASTLGNEQFF; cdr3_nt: TGTGCCTGGAGTGCCAGCACTCTTGGGAATGAGCAGTTCTTC
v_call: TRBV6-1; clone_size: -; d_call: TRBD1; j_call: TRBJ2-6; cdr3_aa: CASSEKKGTALSGANVLTF; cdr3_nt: TGTGCCAGCAGTGAAAAAAAAGGGACAGCCCTCTCTGGGGCCAACGTCCTGACTTTC
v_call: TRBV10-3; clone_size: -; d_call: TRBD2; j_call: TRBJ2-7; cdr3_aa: CAISPGLAFTYEQYF; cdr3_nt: TGTGCCATCAGCCCGGGACTAGCGTTTACCTACGAGCAGTACTTC
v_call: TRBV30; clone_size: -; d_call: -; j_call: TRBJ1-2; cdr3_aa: CAWTEFGQAGGYGYTF; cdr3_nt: TGTGCCTGGACCGAATTCGGGCAGGCGGGGGGCTATGGCTACACCTTC
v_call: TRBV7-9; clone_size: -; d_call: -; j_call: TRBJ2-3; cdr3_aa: CASSPGYGTDTQYF; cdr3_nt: TGTGCCAGCAGCCCGGGTTATGGGACAGATACGCAGTATTTT
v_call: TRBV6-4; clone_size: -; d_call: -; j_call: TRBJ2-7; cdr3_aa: CASSDSGREADEQYF; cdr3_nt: TGTGCCAGCAGTGACTCTGGCAGGGAAGCTGACGAGCAGTACTTC
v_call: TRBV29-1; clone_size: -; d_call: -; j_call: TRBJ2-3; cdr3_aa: CSVLNRRLSTDTQYF; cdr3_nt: TGCAGCGTCCTGAACAGGAGACTTAGCACAGATACGCAGTATTTT
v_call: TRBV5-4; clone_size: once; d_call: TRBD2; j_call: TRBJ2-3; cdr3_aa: CASSSPGGAADTQYF; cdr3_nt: TGTGCCAGCAGCTCCCCCGGGGGGGCTGCAGATACGCAGTATTTT
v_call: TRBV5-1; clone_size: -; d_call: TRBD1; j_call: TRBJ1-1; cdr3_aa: CASSPRTGRNTEAFF; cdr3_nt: TGCGCCAGCAGCCCCCGGACAGGGCGGAACACTGAAGCTTTCTTT
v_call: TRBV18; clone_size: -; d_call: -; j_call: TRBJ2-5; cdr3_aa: CASSPPKGGEETQYF; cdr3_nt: TGTGCCAGCTCACCACCAAAGGGGGGCGAGGAGACCCAGTACTTC
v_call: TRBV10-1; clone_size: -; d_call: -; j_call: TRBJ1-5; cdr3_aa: CASSELRRTRVYSNQPQHF; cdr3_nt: TGCGCCAGCAGTGAGCTGCGCCGGACGAGGGTATATAGCAATCAGCCCCAGCATTTT
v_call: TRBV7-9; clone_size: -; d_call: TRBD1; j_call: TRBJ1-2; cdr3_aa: CASSSRDRDGYTF; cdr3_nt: TGTGCCAGCAGCTCCCGGGACAGGGATGGCTACACCTTC
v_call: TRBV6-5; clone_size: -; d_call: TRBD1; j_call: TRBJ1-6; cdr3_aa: CASSYLGTGDSPLHF; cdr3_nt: TGTGCCAGCAGTTACCTCGGGACAGGGGATTCACCCCTCCACTTT
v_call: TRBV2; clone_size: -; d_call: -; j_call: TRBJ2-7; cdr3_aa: CASSLYRAGEQYF; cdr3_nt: TGTGCCAGCAGTCTCTACAGGGCGGGGGAGCAGTACTTC
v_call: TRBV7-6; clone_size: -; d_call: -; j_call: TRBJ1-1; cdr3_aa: CASSLGKLNTEAFF; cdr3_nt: TGTGCCAGCAGCTTAGGCAAGTTGAACACTGAAGCTTTCTTT
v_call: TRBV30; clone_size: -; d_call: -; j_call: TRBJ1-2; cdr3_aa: CAWSVEEGGKKFF; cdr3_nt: TGTGCCTGGAGTGTAGAAGAGGGGGGAAAGAAATTCTTC
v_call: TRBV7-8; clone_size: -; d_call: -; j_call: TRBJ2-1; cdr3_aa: CASSLAGGIYNEQFF; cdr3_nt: TGTGCCAGCAGCTTAGCGGGGGGAATCTACAATGAGCAGTTCTTC
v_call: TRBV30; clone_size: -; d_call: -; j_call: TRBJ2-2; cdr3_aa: CAWSVLTPGELFF; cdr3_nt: TGTGCCTGGAGTGTACTAACTCCCGGGGAGCTGTTTTTT
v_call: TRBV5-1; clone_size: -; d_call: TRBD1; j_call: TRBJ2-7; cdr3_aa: CASRGTGTYEQYF; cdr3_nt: TGCGCCAGCAGGGGGACAGGGACCTACGAGCAGTACTTC
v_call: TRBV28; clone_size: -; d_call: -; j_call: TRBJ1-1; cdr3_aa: CASKEPGTTEAFF; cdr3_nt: TGTGCCAGCAAAGAACCGGGAACCACTGAAGCTTTCTTT
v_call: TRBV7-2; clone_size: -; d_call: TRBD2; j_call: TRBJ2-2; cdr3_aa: CASRPSGPGELFF; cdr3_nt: TGTGCCAGCAGACCTAGCGGTCCCGGGGAGCTGTTTTTT
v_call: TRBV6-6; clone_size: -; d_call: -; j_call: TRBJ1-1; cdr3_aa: CASSLRGRDTEAFF; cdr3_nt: TGTGCCAGCAGCCTTCGGGGGAGGGACACTGAAGCTTTCTTT
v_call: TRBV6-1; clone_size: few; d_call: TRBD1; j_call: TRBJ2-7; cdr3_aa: CASSEGGTVYEQYF; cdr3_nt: TGTGCCAGCAGTGAAGGTGGGACAGTCTACGAGCAGTACTTC
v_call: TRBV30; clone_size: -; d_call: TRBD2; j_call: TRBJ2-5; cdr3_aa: CAWSSTSGGQTQYF; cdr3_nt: TGTGCCTGGAGTTCGACTAGCGGGGGGCAGACCCAGTACTTC
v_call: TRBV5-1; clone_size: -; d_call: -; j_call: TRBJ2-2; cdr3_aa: CASSFDTGELFF; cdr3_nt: TGCGCCAGCAGCTTCGACACCGGGGAGCTGTTTTTT
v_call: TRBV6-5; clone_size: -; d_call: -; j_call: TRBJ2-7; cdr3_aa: CASSYSAGYEQYF; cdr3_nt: TGTGCCAGCAGTTACTCGGCAGGCTACGAGCAGTACTTC
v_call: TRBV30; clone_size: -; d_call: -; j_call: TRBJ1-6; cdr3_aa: CAWSVRGRGYNSPLHF; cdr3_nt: TGTGCCTGGAGTGTACGGGGGCGAGGCTATAATTCACCCCTCCACTTT
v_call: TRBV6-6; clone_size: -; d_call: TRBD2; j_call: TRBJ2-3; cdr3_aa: CASSGTSGESQYF; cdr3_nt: TGTGCCAGCAGTGGAACTAGCGGGGAATCGCAGTATTTT
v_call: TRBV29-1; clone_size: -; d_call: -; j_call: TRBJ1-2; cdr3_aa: CSVVNPDYGYTF; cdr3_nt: TGCAGCGTCGTAAATCCGGACTATGGCTACACCTTC
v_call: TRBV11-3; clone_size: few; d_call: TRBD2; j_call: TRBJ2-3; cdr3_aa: CASSGAGVAGVRDTQYF; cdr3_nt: TGTGCCAGCAGTGGAGCTGGGGTAGCGGGGGTCCGAGATACGCAGTATTTT
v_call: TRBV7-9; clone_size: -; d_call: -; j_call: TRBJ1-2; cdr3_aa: CASSLGRTVYGYTF; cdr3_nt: TGTGCCAGCAGCTTAGGGCGGACAGTCTATGGCTACACCTTC
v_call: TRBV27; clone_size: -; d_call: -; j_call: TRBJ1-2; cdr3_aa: CASSFHPRGGRDYGYTF; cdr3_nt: TGTGCCAGCAGTTTCCACCCCCGGGGGGGGCGCGACTATGGCTACACCTTC
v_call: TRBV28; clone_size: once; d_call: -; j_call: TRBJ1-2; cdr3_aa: CATSWLGYTF; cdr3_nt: TGTGCCACCTCTTGGCTTGGCTACACCTTC
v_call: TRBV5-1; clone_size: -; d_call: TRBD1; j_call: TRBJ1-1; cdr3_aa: CASSPFGQGNTEAFF; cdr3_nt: TGCGCCAGCAGCCCCTTCGGACAGGGGAATACTGAAGCTTTCTTT
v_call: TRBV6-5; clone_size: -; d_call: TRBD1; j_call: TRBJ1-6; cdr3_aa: CASKDRGNSPLHF; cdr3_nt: TGTGCCAGCAAGGACAGGGGGAATTCACCCCTCCACTTT
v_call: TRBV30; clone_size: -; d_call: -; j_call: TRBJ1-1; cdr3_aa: CAWSEFLNTEAFF; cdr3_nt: TGTGCCTGGAGTGAGTTTTTGAACACTGAAGCTTTCTTT
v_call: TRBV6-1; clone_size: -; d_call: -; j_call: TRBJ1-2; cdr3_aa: CASSEALRDGYTF; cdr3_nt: TGTGCCAGCAGTGAAGCGCTAAGGGATGGCTACACCTTC